The 10 T cell receptor beta chains presented below share a single source sample, sequenced in a study of beta chain features in type 1 diabetes. Whole-study results and caveats: Moderate yet significant TCRB CDR3 shortening was seen in Type 1 diabetes patients in all four CD4+ subsets.

All of the isolated RNA was reverse transcribed, so expressed TCRB transcripts were sequenced. Sequenced by immunoSEQ multiplex PCR; TCRdb stores in-frame clones only, minus some. Among 630,000 or so clones listed, around an eighth were seen once. These receptors have no known antigen. The sequenced material came from naive CD4+ T cells from blood. The receptors here all came from a man between 18 and 35 years old with type 1 diabetes.

V is TRBV4-1 and J is TRBJ2-7, with TRBD1 matching 7 bases. The CDR3 consists of 15 residues. V was pared by 4 bases and J by 2 bases, with 8 bases of the junction left unmatched. Germline V gives CDR1 MGHRA, CDR2 YSYEKL. The CDR3 loop reads CASSRTPGQPYEQYF. In nucleotides, the CDR3 is TGCGCCAGCAGCCGTACCCCGGGACAGCCCTACGAGCAGTACTTC.

V gene TRBV25-1 combines with J gene TRBJ1-3; no clear D gene. Trimming shortened V by 7 bases and J by 0 bases, and 4 bases separated the two germline ends. The CDR3 covers 12 residues. The germline gives CDR1 MGHDK, CDR2 SYGVNS. Here the CDR3 DNA reads TGTGCCAGCACTGTCTCTGGAAACACCATATATTTT. The encoded protein is CASTVSGNTIYF.

The V call is TRBV5-4, the J call TRBJ2-3; 7 nucleotides agree with TRBD1. The germline V gene encodes CDR1 SGHNT and CDR2 YYREEE (reference sequence). Unmatched junction bases numbered 6, after V lost 4 bases and J lost 1 base. This CDR3 is built from 15 residues. The CDR3 protein is CASSPQRGRTDTQYF. CDR3 in DNA: TGTGCCAGCAGCCCCCAGAGGGGGCGCACAGATACGCAGTATTTT. Looking up the rest from reference TRBV5-4 and TRBJ2-3 gives the full variable domain: ETGVTQSPTHLIKTRGQQVTLRCSSQSGHNTVSWYQQALGQGPQFIFQYYREEENGRGNFPPRFSGLQFPNYSSELNVNALELDDSALYLCASSPQRGRTDTQYFGPGTRLTVL.

This clone was counted a single time. The V gene is TRBV2, the J gene TRBJ2-3, with TRBD2 as a possible D gene (6 bases). In germline, CDR1 is SNHLY, CDR2 FYNNEI. V lost 11 bases and J 4 bases, leaving 13 bases between the germline ends. The CDR3 sequence is 12 residues long. CDR3 region: CACGVQSDTQYF. The CDR3 DNA follows: TGTGCCTGCGGGGTCCAGTCAGATACGCAGTATTTT.

There are a few counts of this clone. The genes are TRBV11-1 and TRBJ2-7; the D gene is possibly TRBD2 (5 bases). The CDR3 has 13 residues. V was clipped by 4 bases and J by 3 bases, with 10 bases between them. Germline V lookup: CDR1 SGHAT, CDR2 FQDESV (reference sequence). The CDR3 loop reads CASSSDRGYEQYF. The CDR3 nucleotides are TGTGCCAGCAGCTCCGATCGGGGCTACGAGCAGTACTTC.

This clone was counted between two and nine times. The rearrangement joins TRBV10-3 to TRBJ2-1, with 10 positions matching TRBD1. V was pared by 5 bases and J by 7 bases, with 2 bases of the junction left unmatched. The CDR3 totals 13 residues. The germline V gene encodes CDR1 ENHRY and CDR2 SYGVKD. The CDR3 DNA follows: TGTGCCATCAGTCCGGGACAGGGGAATGAGCAGTTCTTC. It specifies CAISPGQGNEQFF.

In this sample, this clone turned up a few times. This rearrangement joins TRBV5-4 to TRBJ2-3, with D tentatively TRBD1 or TRBD2 (5 bases each). In germline, CDR1 is SGHNT, CDR2 YYREEE (reference sequence). This CDR3 region has 16 residues. V shed 0 bases and J shed 1 base, with 12 bases lying between them. The chain's CDR3 is CASSLGGARGTDTQYF. CDR3 bases: TGTGCCAGCAGCTTGGGAGGGGCGCGGGGCACAGATACGCAGTATTTT.

This rearrangement joins TRBV11-3 to TRBJ2-5, with 13 bases lining up with TRBD2. Germline-derived CDR1 and CDR2 are SGHNT and YENEEA. This CDR3 region has 14 residues. With V trimmed by 5 bases and J by 5 bases, 2 bases remained unmatched. The CDR3 reads CASSGLAGDETQYF. The CDR3 nucleotides read TGTGCCAGCAGCGGACTAGCGGGAGACGAGACCCAGTACTTC.

This clone was counted between two and nine times. The genes are TRBV30 and TRBJ2-4, with 9 bases that match TRBD2. V lost 2 bases, J lost 7 bases, and 3 bases stayed unmatched. The CDR3 has 13 amino acids. Germline V gene lookup returns CDR1 GTSNPN and CDR2 SVGIG (reference sequence). CDR3 sequence (DNA): TGTGCCTGGAGTAGCAGCGGGAGGAACATTCAGTACTTC. This encodes CAWSSSGRNIQYF.

This clone was observed a handful of times. V is TRBV29-1 and J is TRBJ2-7; perhaps TRBD1 as D (6 bases). Germline CDR1 is SQVTM and CDR2 is ANQGSEA. The CDR3 length is 17 residues. The V gene lost 5 bases and the J gene lost 1 base, with 24 bases spanning the gap. CDR3 in amino acids: CSVFEGDTREPSYEQYF. CDR3 coding DNA: TGCAGCGTTTTTGAGGGGGACACAAGGGAACCGTCCTACGAGCAGTACTTC.